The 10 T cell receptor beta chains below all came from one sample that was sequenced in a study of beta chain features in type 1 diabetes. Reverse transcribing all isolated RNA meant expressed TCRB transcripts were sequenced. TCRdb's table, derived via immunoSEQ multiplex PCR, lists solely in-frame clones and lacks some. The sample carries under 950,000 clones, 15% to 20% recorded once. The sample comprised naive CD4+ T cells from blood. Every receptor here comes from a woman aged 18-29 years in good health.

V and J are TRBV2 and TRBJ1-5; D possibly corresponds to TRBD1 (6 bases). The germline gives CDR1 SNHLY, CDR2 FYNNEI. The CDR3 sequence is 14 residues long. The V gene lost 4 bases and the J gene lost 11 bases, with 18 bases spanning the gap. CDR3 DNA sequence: TGTGCCAGCAGTGCGGGGGGCGCGGGAGGGACCCAGCATTTT. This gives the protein CASSAGGAGGTQHF.

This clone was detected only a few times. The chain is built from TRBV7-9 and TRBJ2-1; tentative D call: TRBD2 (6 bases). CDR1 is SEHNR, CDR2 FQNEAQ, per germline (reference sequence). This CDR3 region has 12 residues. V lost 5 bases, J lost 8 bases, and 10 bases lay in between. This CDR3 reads CASSPTRDEQFF. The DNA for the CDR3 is TGTGCCAGCAGCCCGACTAGAGATGAGCAGTTCTTC.

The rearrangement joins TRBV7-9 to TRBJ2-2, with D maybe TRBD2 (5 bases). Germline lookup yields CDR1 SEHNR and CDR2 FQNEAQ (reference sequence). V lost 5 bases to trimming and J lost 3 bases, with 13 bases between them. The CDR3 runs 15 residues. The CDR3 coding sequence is TGTGCCAGCAGCACCCCGAGCGGATACACCGGGGAGCTGTTTTTT. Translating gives CASSTPSGYTGELFF.

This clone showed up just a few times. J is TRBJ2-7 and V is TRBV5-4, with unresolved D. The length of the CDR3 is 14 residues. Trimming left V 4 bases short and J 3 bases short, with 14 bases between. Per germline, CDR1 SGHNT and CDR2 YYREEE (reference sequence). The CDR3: CASSQELGRYEQYF. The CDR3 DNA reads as TGTGCCAGCAGCCAAGAACTCGGCCGCTACGAGCAGTACTTC.

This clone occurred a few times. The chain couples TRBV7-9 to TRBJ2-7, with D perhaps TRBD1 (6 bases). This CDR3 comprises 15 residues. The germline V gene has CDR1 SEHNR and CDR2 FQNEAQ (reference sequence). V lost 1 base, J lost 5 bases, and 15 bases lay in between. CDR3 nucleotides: TGTGCCAGCAGCTTAGGCAGGGGAAAAGTGGACGAGCAGTACTTC. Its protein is CASSLGRGKVDEQYF.

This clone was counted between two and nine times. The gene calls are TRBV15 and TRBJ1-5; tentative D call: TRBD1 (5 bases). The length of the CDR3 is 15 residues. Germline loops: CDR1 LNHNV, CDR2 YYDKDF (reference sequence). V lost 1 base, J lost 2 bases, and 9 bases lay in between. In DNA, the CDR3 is TGTGCCACCAGCAGAGGTGGGGGGGGCAATCAGCCCCAGCATTTT. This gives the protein CATSRGGGGNQPQHF.

CDR3 nucleotide sequence: TGCACCATCGTGGACAGGGTCCACCCGTCGGGGGGCTTC. Translated, it gives CTIVDRVHPSGGF. The V call is TRBV1, the J call TRBJ2-7; the table's D call TRBD1 went unverified against the DNA. TRBV1 is classified as a pseudogene. The CDR3 spans 13 residues.

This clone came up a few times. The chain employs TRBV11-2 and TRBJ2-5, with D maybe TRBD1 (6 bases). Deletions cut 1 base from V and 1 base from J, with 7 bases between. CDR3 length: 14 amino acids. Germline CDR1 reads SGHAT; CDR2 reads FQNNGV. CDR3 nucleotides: TGTGCCAGCAGCTTAGGGGGGCGCCAAGAGACCCAGTACTTC. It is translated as CASSLGGRQETQYF.

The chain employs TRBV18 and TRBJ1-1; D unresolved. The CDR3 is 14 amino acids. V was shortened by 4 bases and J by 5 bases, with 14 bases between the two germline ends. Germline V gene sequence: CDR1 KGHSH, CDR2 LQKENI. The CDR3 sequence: CASSRRSEETEAFF. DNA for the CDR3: TGTGCCAGCTCACGTAGGAGTGAGGAGACTGAAGCTTTCTTT.

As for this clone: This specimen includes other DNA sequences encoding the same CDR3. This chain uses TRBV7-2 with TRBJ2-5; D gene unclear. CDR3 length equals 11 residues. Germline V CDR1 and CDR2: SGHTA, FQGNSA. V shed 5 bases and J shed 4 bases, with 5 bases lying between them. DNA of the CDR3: TGTGCCAGCAGCCGTGGAGAGACCCAGTACTTC. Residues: CASSRGETQYF.